The next 32 T cell receptor beta chains were all read from a single sample in a study of blood T cell repertoires in COVID-19. TCRdb's table, derived via immunoSEQ multiplex PCR, lists solely in-frame clones and lacks some. The sample shows 67,000 or so clones, around 85% of them seen only once. Sequencing was carried out using peripheral blood. All receptors come from a man aged 65 to 85 with acute or convalescent COVID-19.

The chain couples TRBV20-1 to TRBJ2-7; the D gene is possibly TRBD2 (6 bases). CDR1 is DFQATT, CDR2 SNEGSKA, per germline (reference sequence). The CDR3 totals 11 residues. This chain's CDR3 is CVGTGLGEQYF. CDR3 nucleotide sequence: TGCGTGGGGACGGGACTTGGCGAGCAGTACTTC.

The chain is built from TRBV7-2 and TRBJ2-7, with 10 bases matching TRBD1. CDR1 SGHTA and CDR2 FQGNSA come from the germline V gene. This CDR3 is built from 18 residues. With 4 bases clipped from V and 5 bases from J, the junction kept 17 bases outside the gene matches. This CDR3 is CASSWSTGGAANNNEQYF. In DNA, the CDR3 is TGTGCCAGCAGCTGGTCGACAGGGGGCGCGGCTAATAACAACGAGCAGTACTTC.

CDR3 nucleotide sequence: TGTGCCAGCAGCTCGCACGTCAGGACTAGCGGGGACAATGAGCAGTTCTTC. Protein sequence: CASSSHVRTSGDNEQFF. The chain joins TRBV7-3 to TRBJ2-1; 12 nucleotides align to TRBD2. CDR1 is SGHTA, CDR2 FQGTGA, per germline. V lost 4 bases and J lost 5; bases outside the gene matches: 9. The CDR3 totals 17 residues.

In this sample, this clone turned up once. The rearrangement uses TRBV12-3 or TRBV12-4 and TRBJ2-7; D is undetermined. V lost 0 bases, J lost 12 bases, and 12 bases lay in between. The CDR3 is made up of 12 amino acids. This CDR3 reads CASSLALGGRYF. The DNA of the CDR3 is TGTGCCAGCAGTTTAGCGCTTGGCGGCAGGTACTTC.

In its sample, this clone was seen a few times. The genes are TRBV2 and TRBJ2-2, with 9 positions matching TRBD1. J was trimmed by 4 bases and V by 5 bases; bases with no gene match: 8. Germline loops: CDR1 SNHLY, CDR2 FYNNEI. The CDR3 consists of 16 residues. The DNA for the CDR3 is TGTGCCAGCAGTTCCAACAGGGGGCATGTCACCGGGGAGCTGTTTTTT. Translation: CASSSNRGHVTGELFF.

The V gene is TRBV21-1, the J gene TRBJ1-2; TRBD1, the table's D call, lacks a check against the DNA. TRBV21-1 is marked as a pseudogene. The CDR3 contains 15 residues. In DNA form, the CDR3 reads TGTGCCAGCAGCAAAGAGCAGGGCCCCCCTTATGGCTACACCTTC. Protein: CASSKEQGPPYGYTF.

The J gene is TRBJ1-5, the V gene TRBV5-1, with D perhaps TRBD1 (6 bases). Trimming pared 0 bases from V and 5 bases from J, leaving 9 bases between. This CDR3 comprises 14 residues. Germline CDR1 and CDR2: SGHRS and YFSETQ. The CDR3 reads CASSLGGGDQPQHF. The CDR3, as DNA: TGCGCCAGCAGCTTGGGCGGGGGCGATCAGCCCCAGCATTTT.

This clone was seen once. This chain joins TRBV28 and TRBJ1-2; D may be TRBD1 (5 bases). This CDR3 has 16 amino acids. V lost 5 bases and J lost 1, with 17 bases in between. Germline values: CDR1 MDHEN, CDR2 SYDVKM. Here the CDR3 DNA reads TGTGCCAGCAGTCCATGGGGCTCTGGATTTAACTATGGCTACACCTTC. Protein product: CASSPWGSGFNYGYTF.

This clone was detected once. The chain recombines TRBV7-8 with TRBJ1-2; 7 bases agree with TRBD1. There are 13 residues in the CDR3. Germline values: CDR1 SGHVS, CDR2 FQNEAQ. The V gene end was trimmed by 1 base and the J gene end by 6 bases; junction bases not matched to a gene: 2. CDR3 sequence (DNA): TGTGCCAGCAGCTTAGGAGGGGGCGATGGCTACACCTTC. Its protein product is CASSLGGGDGYTF. Combining the CDR3 with reference TRBV7-8 and TRBJ1-2 gives the whole variable domain GAGVSQSPRYKVAKRGQDVALRCDPISGHVSLFWYQQALGQGPEFLTYFQNEAQLDKSGLPSDRFFAERPEGSVSTLKIQRTQQEDSAVYLCASSLGGGDGYTFGSGTRLTVV.

This chain joins TRBV7-9 and TRBJ2-5; 9 nucleotides agree with TRBD2. The junction had 10 bases not matched to a gene; V was cut back by 5 bases and J by 3 bases. In germline, CDR1 is SEHNR, CDR2 FQNEAQ (reference sequence). The CDR3 has 16 amino acids. As DNA, the CDR3 is TGTGCCAGCAGCCCACTTGGGCGGGAGGGTGAAGAGACCCAGTACTTC. This sequence encodes CASSPLGREGEETQYF.

This clone occurred once. This rearrangement joins TRBV10-3 to TRBJ2-1; 10 nucleotides line up with TRBD2. From germline, CDR1 is ENHRY and CDR2 SYGVKD. The CDR3 runs to 15 residues. Germline trimming cut 4 bases from V and 3 bases from J; bases unmatched to any gene: 3. The CDR3 region is CAISGLAGDYNEQFF. In DNA, the CDR3 is TGTGCCATCAGTGGGCTAGCGGGAGACTACAATGAGCAGTTCTTC.

The CDR3 loop reads CASSAPRLAGGSGENEQFF. Written as DNA, the CDR3 is TGTGCCAGCAGCGCCCCCCGACTAGCGGGAGGGTCAGGGGAAAATGAGCAGTTCTTC. This rearrangement joins TRBV9 to TRBJ2-1, with 14 bases identical to TRBD2. V shed 3 bases and J 7 bases; nucleotides not matched to a gene: 15. In germline, CDR1 is SGDLS, CDR2 YYNGEE. This CDR3 is 19 amino acids long. Drawing the rest from reference TRBV9 and TRBJ2-1, the complete variable domain is DSGVTQTPKHLITATGQRVTLRCSPRSGDLSVYWYQQSLDQGLQFLIQYYNGEERAKGNILERFSAQQFPDLHSELNLSSLELGDSALYFCASSAPRLAGGSGENEQFFGPGTRLTVL.

This rearrangement joins TRBV5-1 to TRBJ2-1; 9 nucleotides line up with TRBD2. After removal of 0 bases from V and 8 bases from J, the junction contained 9 bases not matched to a gene. The germline V gene encodes CDR1 SGHRS and CDR2 YFSETQ. This CDR3 region has 16 residues. This CDR3 is CASSLGEGGRGHEQFF. In DNA, the CDR3 is TGCGCCAGCAGCTTGGGAGAGGGCGGGAGGGGGCATGAGCAGTTCTTC.

The table lists this clone with a few counts. The chain uses TRBV6-2 or TRBV6-3 and TRBJ1-2; 11 bases align to TRBD1. CDR3 length equals 15 residues. V was clipped by 6 bases and J by 4 bases; unmatched bases: 7. Germline V gene lookup returns CDR1 MNHEY and CDR2 SVGEGT. In DNA, the CDR3 is TGTGCCAGCAGCTCAATGGACAGGGGGCCCTATGGCTACACCTTC. Protein: CASSSMDRGPYGYTF.

In this sample, this clone turned up once. The chain links TRBV5-4 to TRBJ2-5, with 8 bases aligning to TRBD2. Germline CDR1 and CDR2: SGHNT and YYREEE (reference sequence). J lost 3 bases, V lost 4 bases, and 5 bases had no gene match. The CDR3 covers 14 residues. CDR3 nucleotide sequence: TGTGCCAGCAGCCCGGGGGGGACAAAAGAGACCCAGTACTTC. Its translation: CASSPGGTKETQYF.

The rearrangement joins TRBV4-3 to TRBJ2-3, with 9 bases lining up with TRBD2. Germline lookup yields CDR1 LGHNA and CDR2 YSLEER. J was trimmed by 4 bases and V by 1 base; bases with no gene match: 3. The CDR3 extends over 15 amino acids. CDR3 in DNA: TGCGCCAGCAGCCAAGTAGCGGGAGCGTCAGATACGCAGTATTTT. Translated, it gives CASSQVAGASDTQYF.

The CDR3 spells CASRLSGAGDEQYF. The CDR3 DNA sequence: TGTGCCAGCAGACTCTCAGGGGCCGGGGACGAGCAGTACTTC. The V gene is TRBV6-5, the J gene TRBJ2-7; a weak D match, TRBD1 (6 bases). V lost 6 bases and J lost 5, with 17 bases in between. Germline-derived CDR1 and CDR2 are MNHEY and SVGAGI. CDR3 length: 14 residues.

The gene calls are TRBV9 and TRBJ2-1; TRBD2 is a possible D gene (5 bases). CDR3 length equals 18 residues. V was pared by 4 bases and J by 5 bases, with 25 bases between. Germline V gene data show CDR1 as SGDLS and CDR2 as YYNGEE. CDR3 protein: CASSPRSGGRLLDNEQFF. In DNA form, the CDR3 reads TGTGCCAGCAGCCCCCGTAGTGGCGGGCGTTTATTAGACAATGAGCAGTTCTTC.

The chain employs TRBV5-1 and TRBJ1-4, with TRBD1 matching over 11 bases. Germline CDR1 is SGHRS and CDR2 is YFSETQ. The CDR3 is 15 amino acids. Trimming at V came to 4 bases and at J to 5 bases, leaving 4 bases not matched to a gene. The CDR3 sequence is CASSPGTGGNEKLFF. The CDR3 DNA reads TGCGCCAGCAGCCCGGGGACAGGGGGGAATGAAAAACTGTTTTTT.

The chain couples TRBV5-1 to TRBJ2-1; a possible D gene is TRBD1 (5 bases). The CDR3 runs to 15 residues. V was cut by 0 bases and J by 6 bases, with 13 bases left in between. Germline CDR1 is SGHRS and CDR2 is YFSETQ. CDR3 in DNA: TGCGCCAGCAGCTTGGGACATCTTGGGGCCAATGAGCAGTTCTTC. Residues: CASSLGHLGANEQFF.

This chain uses TRBV2 with TRBJ2-1, with D possibly being TRBD1 (5 bases). Germline V gene sequence: CDR1 SNHLY, CDR2 FYNNEI. V was shortened by 7 bases and J by 3 bases, with 10 bases between the two germline ends. This CDR3 has 13 residues. The CDR3 spells CASTGQNYNEQFF. The CDR3, as DNA: TGTGCCAGCACTGGACAAAACTACAATGAGCAGTTCTTC.

The chain is built from TRBV7-6 and TRBJ2-5, with 8 bases fitting TRBD1. The V segment lost 2 bases and the J segment 1 base; nucleotides outside the gene matches: 6. The CDR3 totals 16 residues. Looked up from germline, CDR1 is SGHVS and CDR2 is FNYEAQ. The DNA for the CDR3 is TGTGCCAGCAGCTTACCTTCGGGGACAGGCCAAGAGACCCAGTACTTC. Translated: CASSLPSGTGQETQYF.

The chain employs TRBV6-5 and TRBJ1-1; the D gene is possibly TRBD1 (6 bases). The germline V and J ends were trimmed by 8 bases and 1 base, with 14 bases remaining between them. CDR3 length: 14 amino acids. Germline V gene lookup returns CDR1 MNHEY and CDR2 SVGAGI. In DNA form, the CDR3 reads TGTGCCAGCTTTTCCCCAGGGGAGAACACTGAAGCTTTCTTT. Its protein product is CASFSPGENTEAFF.

This chain uses TRBV5-1 with TRBJ2-3; 10 nucleotides line up with TRBD2. The CDR3 totals 14 residues. Germline values: CDR1 SGHRS, CDR2 YFSETQ. With V trimmed by 5 bases and J by 0 bases, 0 bases remained unmatched. CDR3 coding DNA: TGCGCCAGCAGGACTAGCGGGAGCACAGATACGCAGTATTTT. Its protein is CASRTSGSTDTQYF.

The genes are TRBV6-5 and TRBJ1-5, with D unclear. V was clipped by 8 bases and J by 2 bases, with 10 bases between them. Germline-derived CDR1 and CDR2 are MNHEY and SVGAGI. This CDR3 region has 13 residues. CDR3 nucleotide sequence: TGTGCCAGCTTACTACGGCGCAATCAGCCCCAGCATTTT. This gives the protein CASLLRRNQPQHF.

The chain has TRBV7-2 and TRBJ2-7; a weak D match, TRBD2 (6 bases). Germline V gene lookup returns CDR1 SGHTA and CDR2 FQGNSA. V was shortened by 1 base and J by 1 base, with 11 bases between the two germline ends. The CDR3 loop spans 15 amino acids. Here the CDR3 reads CASSLVSGESYEQYF. In nucleotides, the CDR3 is TGTGCCAGCAGCTTAGTTAGCGGAGAATCCTACGAGCAGTACTTC.

The V and J genes are TRBV6-5 and TRBJ2-5, with a weak D call TRBD1 (5 bases). V lost 2 bases to trimming and J lost 4 bases, with 11 bases between them. CDR1 and CDR2 from the germline V gene are MNHEY and SVGAGI. The CDR3 is 14 amino acids. The CDR3 DNA sequence: TGTGCCAGCAGTTACCAAATAAGGGGAGAGACCCAGTACTTC. Protein sequence: CASSYQIRGETQYF.

The CDR3, as DNA: TGTGCCAGCAGCCTCACAGCCATGAACACTGAAGCTTTCTTT. Amino acids: CASSLTAMNTEAFF. The chain employs TRBV7-2 and TRBJ1-1; D call uncertain. Germline V gene lookup returns CDR1 SGHTA and CDR2 FQGNSA. V was shortened by 5 bases and J by 0 bases, with 10 bases between the two germline ends. CDR3 length: 14 amino acids.

The chain couples TRBV2 to TRBJ1-1, with TRBD1 matching over 8 bases. The ends lost 7 bases at V and 1 base at J; junction bases unmatched: 5. Germline assignment: CDR1 SNHLY and CDR2 FYNNEI. The CDR3 is 14 amino acids. The CDR3 DNA follows: TGTGCCAGCATCCGGACAGGGACGAACACTGAAGCTTTCTTT. Residues: CASIRTGTNTEAFF.

This clone occurred a few times. The V gene is TRBV5-4, the J gene TRBJ2-2; 11 nucleotides agree with TRBD2. The CDR3 has 15 residues. The V gene end was trimmed by 4 bases and the J gene end by 3 bases; junction bases not matched to a gene: 2. Germline loops: CDR1 SGHNT, CDR2 YYREEE (reference sequence). In nucleotides, the CDR3 is TGTGCCAGCAGCCGGGGACTAGCGGACACCGGGGAGCTGTTTTTT. The encoded protein is CASSRGLADTGELFF.

The chain has TRBV28 and TRBJ1-4; D is unclear. Germline lookup yields CDR1 MDHEN and CDR2 SYDVKM. The CDR3 runs 13 residues. Trimming removed 5 bases at V and 6 bases at J, with 10 bases between. The CDR3 reads CASSPDTYEKLFF. CDR3 sequence (DNA): TGTGCCAGCAGTCCAGACACCTATGAAAAACTGTTTTTT.

The V call is TRBV23-1, the J call TRBJ1-4; D is unclear. TRBV23-1 is placed among ORFs of uncertain function. Deletions cut 9 bases from V and 3 bases from J, with 20 bases between. The CDR3 contains 16 residues. The DNA for the CDR3 is TGCGCCAGTCTTCCCTTGACGAGGGAAGCTAATGAAAAACTGTTTTTT. Protein sequence: CASLPLTREANEKLFF.